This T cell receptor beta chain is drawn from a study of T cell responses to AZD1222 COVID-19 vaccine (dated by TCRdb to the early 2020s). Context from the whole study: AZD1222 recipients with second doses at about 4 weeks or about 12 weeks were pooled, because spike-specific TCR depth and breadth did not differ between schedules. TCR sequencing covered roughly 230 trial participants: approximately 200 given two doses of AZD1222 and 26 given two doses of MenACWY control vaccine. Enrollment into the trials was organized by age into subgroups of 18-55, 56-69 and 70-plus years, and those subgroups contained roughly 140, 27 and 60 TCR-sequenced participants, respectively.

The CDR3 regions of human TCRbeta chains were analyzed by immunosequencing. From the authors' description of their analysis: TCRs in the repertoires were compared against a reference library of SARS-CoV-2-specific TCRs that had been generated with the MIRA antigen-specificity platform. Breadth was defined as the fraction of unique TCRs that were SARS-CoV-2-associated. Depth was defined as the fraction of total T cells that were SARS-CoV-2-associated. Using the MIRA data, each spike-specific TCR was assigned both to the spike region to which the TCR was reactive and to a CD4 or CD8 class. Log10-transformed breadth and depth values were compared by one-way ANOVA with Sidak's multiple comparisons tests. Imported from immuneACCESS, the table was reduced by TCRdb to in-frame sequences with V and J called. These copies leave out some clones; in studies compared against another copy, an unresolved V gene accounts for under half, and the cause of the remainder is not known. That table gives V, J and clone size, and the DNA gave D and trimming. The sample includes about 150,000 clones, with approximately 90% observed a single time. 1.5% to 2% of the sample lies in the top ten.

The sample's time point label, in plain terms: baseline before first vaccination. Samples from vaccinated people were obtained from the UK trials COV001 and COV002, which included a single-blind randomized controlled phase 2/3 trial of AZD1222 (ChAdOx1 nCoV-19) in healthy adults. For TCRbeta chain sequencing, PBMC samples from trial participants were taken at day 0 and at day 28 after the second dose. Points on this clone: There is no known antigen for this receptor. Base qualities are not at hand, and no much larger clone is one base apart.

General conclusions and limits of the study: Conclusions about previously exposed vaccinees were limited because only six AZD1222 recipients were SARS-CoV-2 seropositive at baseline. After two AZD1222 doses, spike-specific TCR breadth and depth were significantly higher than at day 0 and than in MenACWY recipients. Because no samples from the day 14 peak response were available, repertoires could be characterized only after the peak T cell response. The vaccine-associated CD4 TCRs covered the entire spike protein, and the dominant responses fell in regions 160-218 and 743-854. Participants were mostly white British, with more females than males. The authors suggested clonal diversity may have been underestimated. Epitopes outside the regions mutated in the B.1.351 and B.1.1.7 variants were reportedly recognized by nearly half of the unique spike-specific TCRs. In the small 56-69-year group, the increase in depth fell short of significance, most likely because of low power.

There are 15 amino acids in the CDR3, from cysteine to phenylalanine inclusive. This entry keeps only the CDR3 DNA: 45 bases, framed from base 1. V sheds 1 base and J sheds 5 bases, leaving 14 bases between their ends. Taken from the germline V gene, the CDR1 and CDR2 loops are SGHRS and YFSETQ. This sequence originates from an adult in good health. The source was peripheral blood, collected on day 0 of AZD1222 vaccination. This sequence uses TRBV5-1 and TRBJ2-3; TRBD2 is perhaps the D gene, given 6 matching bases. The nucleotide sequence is TGCGCCAGCAGCTTGACGGGAGATGGTGGAGATACGCAGTATTTT. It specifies CASSLTGDGGDTQYF.